The clone carrying this T cell receptor beta chain was counted a few times. What it recognizes is unknown. This clone may be a read error of a much larger clone one base away. The data belong to a study of T cells in Graves' hyperthyroidism and ophthalmopathy. On the study more broadly: Once the initial diagnosis was made, peripheral blood was obtained before any treatment. Findings and caveats of the study: Blood held most thyroid clonotypes expanded above 0.001 frequency. Ophthalmopathy got predicted by the model a median about 6.7 months before its onset.

TCR beta CDR3 sequences were amplified from RNA transcripts. An initial round of RT-PCR targeting the TCR CDR3 relied on the HTBI primer set. TCRdb reprocessed the multiplex PCR reads with MiXCR, giving one entry per CDR3 protein. The sample records 600,000 or so distinct CDR3 sequences, approximately 15% being singletons. The CDR3 spans 14 residues. Germline V lookup: CDR1 MNHEY, CDR2 SVGAGI. The clonotype comes from a woman aged 18-29 years with Graves' ophthalmopathy. The chain recombines TRBV6-5 with TRBJ2-7; no firm D call. The sample consisted of blood. The CDR3 nucleotides read TGTGCCAGCGGTTACAACGGATTAGACTACGAGCAGTACTTC. It is translated as CASGYNGLDYEQYF.